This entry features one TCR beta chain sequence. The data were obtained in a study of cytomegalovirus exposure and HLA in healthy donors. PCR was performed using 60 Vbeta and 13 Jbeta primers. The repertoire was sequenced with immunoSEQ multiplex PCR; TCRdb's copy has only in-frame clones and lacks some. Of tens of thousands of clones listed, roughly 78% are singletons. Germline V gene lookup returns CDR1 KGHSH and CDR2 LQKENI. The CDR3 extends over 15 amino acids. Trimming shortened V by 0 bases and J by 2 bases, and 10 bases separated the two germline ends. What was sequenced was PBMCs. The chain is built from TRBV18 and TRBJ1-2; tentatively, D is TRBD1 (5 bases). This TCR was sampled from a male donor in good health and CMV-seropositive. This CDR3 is CASSPPGGVNYGYTF. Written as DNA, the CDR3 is TGTGCCAGCTCACCACCGGGGGGAGTAAACTATGGCTACACCTTC.